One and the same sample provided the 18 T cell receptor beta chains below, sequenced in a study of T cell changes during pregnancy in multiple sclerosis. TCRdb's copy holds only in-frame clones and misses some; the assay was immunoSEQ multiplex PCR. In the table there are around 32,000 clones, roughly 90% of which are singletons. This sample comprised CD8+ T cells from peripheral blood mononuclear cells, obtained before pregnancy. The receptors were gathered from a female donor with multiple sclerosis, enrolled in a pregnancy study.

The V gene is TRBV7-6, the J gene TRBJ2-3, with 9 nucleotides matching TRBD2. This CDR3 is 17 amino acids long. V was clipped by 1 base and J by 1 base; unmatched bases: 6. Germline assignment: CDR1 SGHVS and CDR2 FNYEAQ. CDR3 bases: TGTGCCAGCAGCTTAGGGGCGGGAGGGCCGGGCACAGATACGCAGTATTTT. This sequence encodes CASSLGAGGPGTDTQYF.

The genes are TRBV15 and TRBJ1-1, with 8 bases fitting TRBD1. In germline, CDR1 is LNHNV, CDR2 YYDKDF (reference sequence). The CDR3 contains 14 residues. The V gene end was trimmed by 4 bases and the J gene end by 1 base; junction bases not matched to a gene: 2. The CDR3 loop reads CATSKDRGNTEAFF. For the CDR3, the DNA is TGTGCCACCAGCAAAGACAGGGGGAACACTGAAGCTTTCTTT. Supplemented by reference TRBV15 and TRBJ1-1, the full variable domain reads DAMVIQNPRYQVTQFGKPVTLSCSQTLNHNVMYWYQQKSSQAPKLLFHYYDKDFNNEADTPDNFQSRRPNTSFCFLDIRSPGLGDTAMYLCATSKDRGNTEAFFGQGTRLTVV.

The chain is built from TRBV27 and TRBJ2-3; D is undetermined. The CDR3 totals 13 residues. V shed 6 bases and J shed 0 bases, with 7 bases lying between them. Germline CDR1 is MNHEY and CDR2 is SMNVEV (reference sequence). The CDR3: CASRRTSTDTQYF. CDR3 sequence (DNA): TGTGCCAGCAGGAGAACTAGCACAGATACGCAGTATTTT.

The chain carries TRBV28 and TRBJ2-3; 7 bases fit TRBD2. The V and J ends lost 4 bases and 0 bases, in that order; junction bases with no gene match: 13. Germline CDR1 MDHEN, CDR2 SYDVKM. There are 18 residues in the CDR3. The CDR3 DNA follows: TGTGCCAGCAGTTCCACCCGGGACTACCTAACTAGCACAGATACGCAGTATTTT. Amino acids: CASSSTRDYLTSTDTQYF.

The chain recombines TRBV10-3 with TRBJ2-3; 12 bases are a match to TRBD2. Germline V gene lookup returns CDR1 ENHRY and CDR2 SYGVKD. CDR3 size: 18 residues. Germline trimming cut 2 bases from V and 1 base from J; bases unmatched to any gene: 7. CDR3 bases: TGTGCCATCAGTGAGCCCGACCGGACTAGCGGGGGCACAGATACGCAGTATTTT. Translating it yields CAISEPDRTSGGTDTQYF.

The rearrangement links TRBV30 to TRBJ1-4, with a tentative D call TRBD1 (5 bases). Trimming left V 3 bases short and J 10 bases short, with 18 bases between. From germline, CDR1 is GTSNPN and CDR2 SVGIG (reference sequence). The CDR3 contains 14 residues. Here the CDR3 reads CAWRRDPYIGKLFF. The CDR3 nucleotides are TGTGCCTGGAGGCGGGACCCCTATATCGGAAAACTGTTTTTT. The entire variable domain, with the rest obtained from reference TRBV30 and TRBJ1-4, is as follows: SQTIHQWPATLVQPVGSPLSLECTVEGTSNPNLYWYRQAAGRGLQLLFYSVGIGQISSEVPQNLSASRPQDRQFILSSKKLLLSDSGFYLCAWRRDPYIGKLFFGSGTQLSVL.

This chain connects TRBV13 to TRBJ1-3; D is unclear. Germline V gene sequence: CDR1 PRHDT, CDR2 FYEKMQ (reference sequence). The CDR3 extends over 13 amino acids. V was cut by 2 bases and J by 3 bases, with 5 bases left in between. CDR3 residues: CASSLSGGNTIYF. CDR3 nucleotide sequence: TGTGCCAGCAGCTTATCCGGTGGAAACACCATATATTTT. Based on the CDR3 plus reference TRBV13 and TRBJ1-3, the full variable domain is AAGVIQSPRHLIKEKRETATLKCYPIPRHDTVYWYQQGPGQDPQFLISFYEKMQSDKGSIPDRFSAQQFSDYHSELNMSSLELGDSALYFCASSLSGGNTIYFGEGSWLTVV.

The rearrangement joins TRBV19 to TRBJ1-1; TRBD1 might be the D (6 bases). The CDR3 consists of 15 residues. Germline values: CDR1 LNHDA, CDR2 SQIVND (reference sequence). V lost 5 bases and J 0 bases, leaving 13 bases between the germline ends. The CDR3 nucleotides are TGTGCCAGTAGTTTTCCGGACAGTATGAACACTGAAGCTTTCTTT. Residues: CASSFPDSMNTEAFF.

The CDR3: CASSGRGSNQPQHF. CDR3 DNA sequence: TGTGCCAGCAGCGGGCGGGGCAGTAACCAGCCCCAGCATTTT. The chain employs TRBV9 and TRBJ1-5, with D perhaps matching TRBD1 (5 bases). Germline lookup yields CDR1 SGDLS and CDR2 YYNGEE. The CDR3 length is 14 residues. Trimming pared 3 bases from V and 7 bases from J, leaving 14 bases between.

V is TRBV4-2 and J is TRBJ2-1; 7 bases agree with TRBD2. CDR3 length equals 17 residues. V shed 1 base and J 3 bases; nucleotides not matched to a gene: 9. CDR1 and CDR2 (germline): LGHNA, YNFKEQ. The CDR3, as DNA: TGTGCCAGCAGCCAAGTGTCTGCGGGAGACCTCTACAATGAGCAGTTCTTC. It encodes CASSQVSAGDLYNEQFF.

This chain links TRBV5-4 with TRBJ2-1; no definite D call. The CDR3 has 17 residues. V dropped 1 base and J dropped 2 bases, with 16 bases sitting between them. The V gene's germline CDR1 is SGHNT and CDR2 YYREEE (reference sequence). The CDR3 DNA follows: TGTGCCAGCAGCTTGAATGGCCTAGACCCTCCCTACAATGAGCAGTTCTTC. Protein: CASSLNGLDPPYNEQFF.

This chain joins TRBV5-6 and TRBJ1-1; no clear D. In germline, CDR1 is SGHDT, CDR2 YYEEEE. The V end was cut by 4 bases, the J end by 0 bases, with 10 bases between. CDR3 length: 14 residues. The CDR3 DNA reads TGTGCCAGCAGCCTAGGTTCTGTGAACACTGAAGCTTTCTTT. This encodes CASSLGSVNTEAFF.

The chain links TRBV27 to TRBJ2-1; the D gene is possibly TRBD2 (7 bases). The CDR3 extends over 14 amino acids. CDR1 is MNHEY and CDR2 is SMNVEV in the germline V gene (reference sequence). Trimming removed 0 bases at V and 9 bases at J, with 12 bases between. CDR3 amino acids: CASSLSGEGVEQFF. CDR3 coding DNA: TGTGCCAGCAGTTTATCGGGGGAGGGGGTTGAGCAGTTCTTC.

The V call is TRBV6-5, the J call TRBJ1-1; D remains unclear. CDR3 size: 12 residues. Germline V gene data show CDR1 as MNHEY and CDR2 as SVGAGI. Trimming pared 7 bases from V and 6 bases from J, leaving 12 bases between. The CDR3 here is CASMSVGAEAFF. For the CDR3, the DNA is TGTGCCAGCATGAGTGTTGGAGCTGAAGCTTTCTTT.

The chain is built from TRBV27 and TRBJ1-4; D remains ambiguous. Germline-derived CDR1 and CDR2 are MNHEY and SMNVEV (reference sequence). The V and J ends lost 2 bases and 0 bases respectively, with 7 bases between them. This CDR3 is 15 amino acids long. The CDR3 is CASSLTTATNEKLFF. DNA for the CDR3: TGTGCCAGCAGTTTAACCACTGCAACTAATGAAAAACTGTTTTTT.

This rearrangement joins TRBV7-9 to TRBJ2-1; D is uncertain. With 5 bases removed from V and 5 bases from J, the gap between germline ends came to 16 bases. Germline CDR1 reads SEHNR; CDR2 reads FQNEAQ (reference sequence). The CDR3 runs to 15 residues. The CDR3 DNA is TGTGCCAGCAGCCTGTCGTCCCTACCGAACAATGAGCAGTTCTTC. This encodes CASSLSSLPNNEQFF.

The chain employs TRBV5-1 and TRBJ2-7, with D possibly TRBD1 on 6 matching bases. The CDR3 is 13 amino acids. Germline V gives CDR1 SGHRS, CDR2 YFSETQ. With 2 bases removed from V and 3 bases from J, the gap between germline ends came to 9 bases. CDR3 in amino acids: CASSLGGRYEQYF. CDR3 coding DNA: TGCGCCAGCAGCTTAGGGGGACGCTACGAGCAGTACTTC.

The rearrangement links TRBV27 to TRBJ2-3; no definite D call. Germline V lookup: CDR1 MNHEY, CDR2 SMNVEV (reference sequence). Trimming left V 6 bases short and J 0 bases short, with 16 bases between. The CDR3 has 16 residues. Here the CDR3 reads CASSLQLPVSTDTQYF. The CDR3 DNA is TGTGCCAGCAGCTTACAACTTCCGGTTAGCACAGATACGCAGTATTTT.